The rows below give T cell receptor beta chains drawn from one sample of a study of blood T cells in healthy people across ages. TCRdb passed the 5' RACE reads through MiXCR, listing each CDR3 protein once. Of 750,000 to 950,000 distinct CDR3 sequences in the sample, almost 30% were seen once. The same sample was also studied in work on T cells of mothers and their children.

The sequenced sample consisted of blood. The origin of the receptors is a woman aged 40 to 50 in good health. Each CDR3 is given with its conserved first and last residue. A D gene is named only where the DNA matches it firmly. Size values are once, few and many counts, or a class for expanded clones, and some rows have none.

D,V,J,size,CDR3,DNA
TRBD1,TRBV5-5,TRBJ1-1,.,CASSGRNRGQGEAFF,TGTGCCAGCAGCGGCCGGAACAGGGGGCAAGGTGAAGCTTTCTTT
.,TRBV7-9,TRBJ2-5,many,CASSLDLSRRETQYF,TGTGCCAGCAGCTTAGATCTGTCTAGGCGAGAGACCCAGTACTTC
.,TRBV7-9,TRBJ1-2,.,CASSPSPDDGNYGYTF,TGTGCCAGCAGCCCCTCCCCCGATGACGGTAACTATGGCTACACCTTC
.,TRBV7-2,TRBJ1-5,few,CASGSVGPQHF,TGTGCCAGCGGATCAGTCGGACCCCAGCATTTT
.,TRBV19,TRBJ1-5,.,CASSIDAPGRFNQPQHF,TGTGCCAGTAGTATAGATGCCCCTGGACGGTTCAATCAGCCCCAGCATTTT
TRBD1,TRBV29-1,TRBJ2-5,.,CSVAGQGHEQYF,TGCAGCGTTGCGGGACAGGGCCATGAGCAGTACTTC
.,TRBV5-1,TRBJ2-2,.,CASSFRDTGELFF,TGCGCCAGCAGCTTCCGGGACACCGGGGAGCTGTTTTTT
.,TRBV4-1,TRBJ1-1,.,CASSLSMGTEAFF,TGCGCCAGCAGTCTAAGCATGGGCACTGAAGCTTTCTTT
.,TRBV5-1,TRBJ2-7,.,CASSLNGYPYEQYF,TGCGCCAGCAGCTTAAACGGCTATCCCTACGAGCAGTACTTC
TRBD2,TRBV7-2,TRBJ2-1,few,CASSPRVAGGYNEQFF,TGTGCCAGCAGCCCTCGGGTAGCGGGGGGTTACAATGAGCAGTTCTTC
TRBD1,TRBV29-1,TRBJ1-5,few,CSVAGQGVNQPQHF,TGCAGCGTAGCCGGACAGGGTGTCAATCAGCCCCAGCATTTT
.,TRBV30,TRBJ1-1,.,CAWREDTNTEAFF,TGTGCCTGGAGGGAGGATACCAACACTGAAGCTTTCTTT
.,TRBV7-9,TRBJ1-2,few,CASSSGTYYGYTF,TGTGCCAGCAGCTCCGGGACATACTATGGCTACACCTTC
TRBD2,TRBV7-2,TRBJ2-1,.,CASEGLGSYNEQFF,TGTGCCAGCGAGGGACTAGGTTCCTACAATGAGCAGTTCTTC
.,TRBV5-1,TRBJ1-2,few,CASSRAGSSYGYTF,TGCGCCAGCAGTCGAGCAGGGTCTTCCTATGGCTACACCTTC
TRBD1,TRBV7-6,TRBJ2-7,many,CASSPQALPGQSEQYF,TGTGCCAGCAGCCCACAGGCCCTCCCGGGACAGTCCGAGCAGTACTTC
.,TRBV12-3/TRBV12-4,TRBJ2-1,many,CASSLGGEQFF,TGTGCCAGCAGTTTGGGGGGTGAGCAGTTCTTC
.,TRBV5-6,TRBJ2-1,once,CASSWGGTLNEQFF,TGTGCCAGCAGCTGGGGAGGGACACTCAATGAGCAGTTCTTC
.,TRBV25-1,TRBJ2-5,.,CASSDPRTVQETQYF,TGTGCCAGCAGTGACCCCCGGACTGTTCAAGAGACCCAGTACTTC
TRBD1,TRBV18,TRBJ1-2,.,CASSPRTGWANYGYTF,TGTGCCAGCTCACCACGGACAGGGTGGGCTAACTATGGCTACACCTTC
.,TRBV29-1,TRBJ1-1,few,CSVEEGRMNTEAFF,TGCAGCGTTGAAGAGGGCAGAATGAACACTGAAGCTTTCTTT
TRBD1,TRBV20-1,TRBJ2-7,many,CSASGTGLVEQYF,TGCAGCGCGTCCGGGACAGGGTTAGTTGAGCAGTACTTC
TRBD1,TRBV5-1,TRBJ2-7,few,CASSAGQGLVEQYF,TGCGCCAGCAGCGCAGGACAGGGGCTTGTCGAGCAGTACTTC
.,TRBV5-5,TRBJ2-5,many,CASSLADETQYF,TGTGCCAGCAGCTTGGCCGATGAGACCCAGTACTTC
.,TRBV5-1,TRBJ2-2,.,CASSLNRVGGELFF,TGCGCCAGCAGCTTGAATAGGGTCGGCGGGGAGCTGTTTTTT
TRBD1,TRBV5-1,TRBJ1-1,few,CASSFGDRGQRDTEAFF,TGCGCCAGCAGCTTCGGGGACAGGGGGCAAAGGGACACTGAAGCTTTCTTT
.,TRBV29-1,TRBJ1-5,few,CSVLQNQNQPQHF,TGCAGCGTTCTCCAGAACCAAAATCAGCCCCAGCATTTT
.,TRBV3-1,TRBJ1-4,few,CASSPRSNEKLFF,TGTGCCAGCAGCCCGCGGAGTAATGAAAAACTGTTTTTT
.,TRBV9,TRBJ1-1,once,CASSVARADTEAFF,TGTGCCAGCAGCGTAGCTAGGGCGGACACTGAAGCTTTCTTT
.,TRBV27,TRBJ1-6,.,CASSEYRSSPLHF,TGTGCCAGCAGTGAATACAGGAGTTCACCCCTCCACTTT
.,TRBV20-1,TRBJ1-1,few,CSVRSVEGSHTEAFF,TGCAGTGTTAGATCGGTAGAGGGTTCCCACACTGAAGCTTTCTTT
TRBD1,TRBV20-1,TRBJ2-1,many,CSARGQGHSYNEQFF,TGCAGTGCTAGAGGACAGGGGCACTCCTACAATGAGCAGTTCTTC
TRBD1,TRBV7-2,TRBJ1-2,.,CASSLASVARGFGYTF,TGTGCCAGCAGCTTAGCCTCTGTTGCCAGGGGGTTTGGCTACACCTTC
.,TRBV4-2,TRBJ2-5,few,CASSQDKYQETQYF,TGTGCCAGCAGCCAAGATAAATACCAAGAGACCCAGTACTTC
.,TRBV20-1,TRBJ2-4,few,CSAGESGLSNIQYF,TGCAGTGCTGGGGAAAGCGGCCTGTCAAACATTCAGTACTTC
TRBD1,TRBV5-6,TRBJ2-6,few,CASSPVMGQGITGANVLTF,TGTGCCAGCAGCCCGGTTATGGGACAGGGAATTACTGGGGCCAACGTCCTGACTTTC